This record covers a single TCR beta chain. Its antigen is unknown. This record belongs to a study of vaccination effects on CD4 cells after COVID-19. TCRdb's copy holds only in-frame clones and misses some; the assay was immunoSEQ multiplex PCR. In the table there are about 45,000 clones, roughly 74% of which are singletons. After roughly ten days in culture, the CD4+ T cells were isolated. This clonotype was obtained from a human donor who had a prior SARS-CoV-2 infection. The material sequenced was CD4+ T cells from PBMCs cultured without peptide, taken before COVID-19 vaccination.

The CDR3 loop is CAWTEGGANYGYTF. CDR3 bases: TGTGCCTGGACGGAGGGGGGGGCTAACTATGGCTACACCTTC. The chain has TRBV30 and TRBJ1-2, with D tentatively TRBD1 (6 bases). CDR1 and CDR2 (germline): GTSNPN, SVGIG (reference sequence). Between the trimmed V and J ends, which lost 4 bases and 0 bases, there was a span of 12 bases. The CDR3 spans 14 residues.